These 15 T cell receptor beta chains came from one sample sequenced in a study of blood T cell repertoires in COVID-19. Produced via immunoSEQ multiplex PCR; TCRdb's table is partial and in-frame only. The sample has some 110,000 clones; around 83% are singletons. Material for sequencing was peripheral blood. All receptors derive from a woman over 75 with acute or convalescent COVID-19.

In DNA form, the CDR3 reads TGTGCCACCAGTGATTTGCACACAGGCCTTCAGTACTTC. Its protein is CATSDLHTGLQYF. The chain recombines TRBV24-1 with TRBJ2-4, with D possibly matching TRBD1 (5 bases). Per germline, CDR1 KGHDR and CDR2 SFDVKD. The CDR3 has 13 residues. V lost 0 bases to trimming and J lost 11 bases, with 10 bases between them.

The rearrangement links TRBV6-5 to TRBJ2-6, with TRBD2 as a possible D gene (5 bases). Trimming took 4 bases from V and 4 from J, leaving 14 bases between them. Germline CDR1 and CDR2: MNHEY and SVGAGI. The CDR3 has 16 residues. Here the CDR3 DNA reads TGTGCCAGCAGTTCCCCGAGGGAGTCCGGGGCCAACGTCCTGACTTTC. It yields the protein CASSSPRESGANVLTF.

The CDR3 here is CASSFERNTEAFF. CDR3 DNA: TGTGCCAGCAGTTTTGAGAGAAACACTGAAGCTTTCTTT. The rearrangement uses TRBV28 and TRBJ1-1, with D unclear. Germline CDR1 MDHEN, CDR2 SYDVKM. V was clipped by 3 bases and J by 2 bases, with 7 bases between them. The CDR3 runs 13 residues.

The V gene is TRBV4-2, the J gene TRBJ2-1; 9 bases are a match to TRBD2. Trimming took 0 bases from V and 6 from J; bases not matched to a gene: 6. The germline gives CDR1 LGHNA, CDR2 YNFKEQ. This CDR3 region has 16 residues. This chain's CDR3 is CASSQEKGLALNEQFF. The CDR3 DNA follows: TGTGCCAGCAGCCAAGAAAAGGGACTAGCTCTCAATGAGCAGTTCTTC.

The chain joins TRBV5-1 to TRBJ2-1; D not resolved. The CDR3 spans 15 residues. Germline V lookup: CDR1 SGHRS, CDR2 YFSETQ. The V end lost 0 bases, the J end lost 3 bases, and 10 bases lay between the germline ends. The CDR3 loop reads CASSLDHIFYNEQFF. DNA for the CDR3: TGCGCCAGCAGCTTGGACCACATTTTCTACAATGAGCAGTTCTTC.

CDR3 loop: CAGSGYNSPLHF. As DNA, the CDR3 is TGTGCCGGCTCAGGGTATAATTCACCCCTCCACTTT. The chain combines TRBV2 with TRBJ1-6; the D gene is possibly TRBD1 (5 bases). The V gene lost 11 bases and the J gene lost 4 bases, with 9 bases spanning the gap. Per germline, CDR1 SNHLY and CDR2 FYNNEI. The CDR3 spans 12 residues.

The CDR3 here is CATSRGGNTGELFF. In nucleotides, the CDR3 is TGTGCCACCAGCCGGGGGGGTAACACCGGGGAGCTGTTTTTT. The chain is built from TRBV15 and TRBJ2-2; TRBD2 matches at 8 bases. The CDR3 is made up of 14 amino acids. V dropped 5 bases and J dropped 2; count of bases not matched to a gene: 1. Looked up from germline, CDR1 is LNHNV and CDR2 is YYDKDF (reference sequence).

The V gene is TRBV5-4, the J gene TRBJ2-1; D is unresolved. Trimming took off 1 base at V and 0 bases at J, with 11 bases between the two ends. The germline gives CDR1 SGHNT, CDR2 YYREEE (reference sequence). The CDR3 has 16 amino acids. The DNA for the CDR3 is TGTGCCAGCAGCTTGAAAGCGATGAGCTCCTACAATGAGCAGTTCTTC. Translation gives CASSLKAMSSYNEQFF.

The sample holds many counts of this clone. The chain joins TRBV11-2 to TRBJ2-1, with 13 bases aligning to TRBD2. Germline trimming cut 3 bases from V and 9 bases from J; bases unmatched to any gene: 2. The germline gives CDR1 SGHAT, CDR2 FQNNGV. CDR3 size: 14 residues. DNA of the CDR3: TGTGCCAGCAGCTTGGGACTAGCGGGAAGTGAGCAGTTCTTC. Its protein is CASSLGLAGSEQFF.

The chain combines TRBV6-5 with TRBJ2-1; 8 bases align to TRBD2. The ends lost 7 bases at V and 2 bases at J; junction bases unmatched: 7. CDR3 length equals 15 residues. The germline V gene has CDR1 MNHEY and CDR2 SVGAGI. The CDR3 loop is CASIYSGNAYNEQFF. The CDR3 nucleotides read TGTGCCAGCATATATAGCGGGAATGCCTACAATGAGCAGTTCTTC.

This chain links TRBV11-2 with TRBJ1-1; no clear D. Trimming pared 3 bases from V and 4 bases from J, leaving 6 bases between. The germline V gene has CDR1 SGHAT and CDR2 FQNNGV. The CDR3 is 12 amino acids. This chain's CDR3 is CASSFSVTEAFF. The CDR3 nucleotides read TGTGCCAGCAGCTTTTCCGTCACTGAAGCTTTCTTT.

This CDR3 reads CASSLGPQGSDNSPLHF. CDR3 coding DNA: TGCGCCAGCAGCTTGGGCCCACAGGGGTCTGATAATTCACCCCTCCACTTT. The genes are TRBV5-1 and TRBJ1-6, with 7 bases matching TRBD1. CDR3 length: 17 residues. Germline-derived CDR1 and CDR2 are SGHRS and YFSETQ. V lost 0 bases, J lost 5 bases, and 8 bases stayed unmatched.

This clone has a single count. The chain is built from TRBV28 and TRBJ1-5, with TRBD1 matching over 7 bases. This CDR3 spans 13 amino acids. Germline V gene data show CDR1 as MDHEN and CDR2 as SYDVKM. V lost 6 bases, J lost 3 bases, and 2 bases stayed unmatched. CDR3 amino acids: CASRGQFNQPQHF. DNA of the CDR3: TGTGCCAGCAGGGGACAGTTCAATCAGCCCCAGCATTTT.

The chain joins TRBV24-1 to TRBJ2-1; tentative D call: TRBD2 (6 bases). The germline gives CDR1 KGHDR, CDR2 SFDVKD. V was pared by 3 bases and J by 4 bases, with 12 bases between. The CDR3 is 15 amino acids. CDR3 amino acids: CATSDPTSRYNEQFF. CDR3 sequence (DNA): TGTGCCACCAGTGATCCCACTAGCAGATACAATGAGCAGTTCTTC.

The gene calls are TRBV5-1 and TRBJ1-1; D is possibly TRBD1 (6 bases). The CDR3 consists of 14 residues. CDR1 is SGHRS and CDR2 is YFSETQ in the germline V gene. V lost 7 bases and J 4 bases, leaving 17 bases between the germline ends. CDR3 in DNA: TGCGCCAGCGGAACAACAGGGAAGGGCACTGAAGCTTTCTTT. As protein: CASGTTGKGTEAFF.